The clone carrying this T cell receptor (beta chain) was detected many times. A sample-barcoded 5' primer and a J-beta primer mix were used in a second PCR of roughly 7 to 12 cycles. TCRdb reanalysed the 5' RACE reads using MiXCR and keeps one entry per CDR3 protein. The sample comprises some 1,500,000 distinct CDR3 sequences, roughly 43% of which are singletons, and over 3.5% rests with the top ten. The data stem from a study of blood T cells in healthy people across ages. J was trimmed by 0 bases and V by 1 base; bases with no gene match: 3. The CDR3 contains 16 residues. Germline V gene lookup returns CDR1 SGDLS and CDR2 YYNGEE.

The V and J genes are TRBV9 and TRBJ2-1; 8 bases fit TRBD2. Material: blood. This receptor was obtained from a woman aged 18-29 years in good health. CDR3 region: CASSVSGSPSYNEQFF. The CDR3 nucleotides are TGTGCCAGCAGCGTAAGCGGGAGCCCCTCCTACAATGAGCAGTTCTTC. Filled out from reference TRBV9 and TRBJ2-1, the complete variable domain reads DSGVTQTPKHLITATGQRVTLRCSPRSGDLSVYWYQQSLDQGLQFLIQYYNGEERAKGNILERFSAQQFPDLHSELNLSSLELGDSALYFCASSVSGSPSYNEQFFGPGTRLTVL.